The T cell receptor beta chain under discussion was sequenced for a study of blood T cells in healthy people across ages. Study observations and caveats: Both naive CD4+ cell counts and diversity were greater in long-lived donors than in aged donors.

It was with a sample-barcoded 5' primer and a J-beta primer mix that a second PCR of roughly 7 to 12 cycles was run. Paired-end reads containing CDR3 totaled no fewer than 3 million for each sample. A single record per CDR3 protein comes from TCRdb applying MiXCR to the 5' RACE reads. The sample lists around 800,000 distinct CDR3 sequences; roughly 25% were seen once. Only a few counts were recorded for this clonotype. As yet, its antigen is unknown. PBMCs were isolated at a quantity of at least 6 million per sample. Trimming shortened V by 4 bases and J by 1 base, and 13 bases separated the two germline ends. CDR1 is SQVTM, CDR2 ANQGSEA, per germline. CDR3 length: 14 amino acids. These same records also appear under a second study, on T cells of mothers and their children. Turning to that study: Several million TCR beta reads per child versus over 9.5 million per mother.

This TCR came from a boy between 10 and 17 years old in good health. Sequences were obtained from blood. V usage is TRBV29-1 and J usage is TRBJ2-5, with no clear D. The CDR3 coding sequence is TGCAGCGTTGCCCGCTCAGCGAGCCAAGAGACCCAGTACTTC. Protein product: CSVARSASQETQYF.